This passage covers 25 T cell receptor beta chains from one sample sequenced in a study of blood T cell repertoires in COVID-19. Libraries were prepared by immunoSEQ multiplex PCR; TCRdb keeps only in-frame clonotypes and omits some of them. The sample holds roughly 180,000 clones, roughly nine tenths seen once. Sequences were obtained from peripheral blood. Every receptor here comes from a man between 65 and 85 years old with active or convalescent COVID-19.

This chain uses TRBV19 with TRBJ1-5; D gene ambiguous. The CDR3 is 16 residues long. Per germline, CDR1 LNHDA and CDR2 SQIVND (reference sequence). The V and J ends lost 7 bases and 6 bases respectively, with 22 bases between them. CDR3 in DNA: TGTGCCAGTATCTCCCTTTGGGCCGAATCCCGTCAGCCCCAGCATTTT. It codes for CASISLWAESRQPQHF. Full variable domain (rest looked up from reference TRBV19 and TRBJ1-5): DGGITQSPKYLFRKEGQNVTLSCEQNLNHDAMYWYRQDPGQGLRLIYYSQIVNDFQKGDIAEGYSVSREKKESFPLTVTSAQKNPTAFYLCASISLWAESRQPQHFGDGTRLSIL.

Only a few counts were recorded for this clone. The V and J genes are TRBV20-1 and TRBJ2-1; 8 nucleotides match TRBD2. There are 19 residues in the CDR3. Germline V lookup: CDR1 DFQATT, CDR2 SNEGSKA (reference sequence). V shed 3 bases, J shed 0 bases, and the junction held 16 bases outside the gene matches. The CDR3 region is CSASFEDLSGTFSYNEQFF. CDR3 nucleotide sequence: TGCAGTGCTAGTTTCGAGGATCTTAGCGGGACCTTCTCCTACAATGAGCAGTTCTTC.

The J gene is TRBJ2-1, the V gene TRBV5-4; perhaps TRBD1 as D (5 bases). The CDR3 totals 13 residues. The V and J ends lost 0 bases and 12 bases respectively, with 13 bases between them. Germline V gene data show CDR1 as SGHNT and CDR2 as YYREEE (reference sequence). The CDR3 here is CASSLDGAPRQFF. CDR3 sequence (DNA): TGTGCCAGCAGCTTGGATGGGGCCCCGAGGCAGTTCTTC.

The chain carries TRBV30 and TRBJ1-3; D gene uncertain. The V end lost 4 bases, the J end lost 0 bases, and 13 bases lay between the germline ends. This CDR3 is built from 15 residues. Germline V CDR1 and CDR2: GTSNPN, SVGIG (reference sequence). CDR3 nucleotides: TGTGCCTGGACCCAGACACCAACCTCTGGAAACACCATATATTTT. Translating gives CAWTQTPTSGNTIYF.

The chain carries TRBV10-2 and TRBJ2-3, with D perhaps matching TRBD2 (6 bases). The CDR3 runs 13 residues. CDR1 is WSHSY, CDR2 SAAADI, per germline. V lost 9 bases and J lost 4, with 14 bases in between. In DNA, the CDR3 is TGCGCCAGTTCCACCGGGACTCCAGATACGCAGTATTTT. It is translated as CASSTGTPDTQYF.

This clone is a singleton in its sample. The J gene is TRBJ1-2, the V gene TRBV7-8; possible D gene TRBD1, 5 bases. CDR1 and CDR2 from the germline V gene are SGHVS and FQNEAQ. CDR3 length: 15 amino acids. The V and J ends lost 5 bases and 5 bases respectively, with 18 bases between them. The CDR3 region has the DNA TGTGCCAGCAGCCCGGGGACTGTAGGGAATTATGGCTACACCTTC. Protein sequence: CASSPGTVGNYGYTF.

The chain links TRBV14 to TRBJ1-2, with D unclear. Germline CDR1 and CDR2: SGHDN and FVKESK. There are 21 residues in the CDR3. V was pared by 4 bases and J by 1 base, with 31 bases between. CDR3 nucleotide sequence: TGTGCCAGCAGCCGTCAAGCCCCTGAGAGGAGCCTCCCACTTATTAACTATGGCTACACCTTC. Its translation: CASSRQAPERSLPLINYGYTF. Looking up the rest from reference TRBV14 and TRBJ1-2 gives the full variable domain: EAGVTQFPSHSVIEKGQTVTLRCDPISGHDNLYWYRRVMGKEIKFLLHFVKESKQDESGMPNNRFLAERTGGTYSTLKVQPAELEDSGVYFCASSRQAPERSLPLINYGYTFGSGTRLTVV.

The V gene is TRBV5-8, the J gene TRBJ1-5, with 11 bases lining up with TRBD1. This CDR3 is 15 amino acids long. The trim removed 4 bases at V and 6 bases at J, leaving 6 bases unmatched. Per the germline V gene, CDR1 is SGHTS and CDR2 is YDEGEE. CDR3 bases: TGTGCCAGCAGCCCTGGACAGGGGGCGGTTCAGCCCCAGCATTTT. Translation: CASSPGQGAVQPQHF. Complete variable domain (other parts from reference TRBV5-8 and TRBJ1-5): EAGVTQSPTHLIKTRGQQATLRCSPISGHTSVYWYQQALGLGLQFLLWYDEGEERNRGNFPPRFSGRQFPNYSSELNVNALELEDSALYLCASSPGQGAVQPQHFGDGTRLSIL.

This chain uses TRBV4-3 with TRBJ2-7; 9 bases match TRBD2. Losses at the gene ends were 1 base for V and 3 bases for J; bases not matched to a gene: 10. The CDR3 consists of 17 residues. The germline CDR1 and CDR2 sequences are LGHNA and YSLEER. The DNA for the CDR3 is TGCGCCAGCAGCCAAGCCATGACGGTAGCGGGAGTCTACGAGCAGTACTTC. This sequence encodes CASSQAMTVAGVYEQYF.

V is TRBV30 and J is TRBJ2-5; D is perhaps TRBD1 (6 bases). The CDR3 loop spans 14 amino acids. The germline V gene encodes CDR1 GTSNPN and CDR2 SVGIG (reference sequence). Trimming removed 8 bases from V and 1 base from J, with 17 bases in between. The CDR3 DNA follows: TGTGCCGGCGACCAGGGGACCAGCCAAGAGACCCAGTACTTC. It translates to CAGDQGTSQETQYF. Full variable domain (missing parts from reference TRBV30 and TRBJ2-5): SQTIHQWPATLVQPVGSPLSLECTVEGTSNPNLYWYRQAAGRGLQLLFYSVGIGQISSEVPQNLSASRPQDRQFILSSKKLLLSDSGFYLCAGDQGTSQETQYFGPGTRLLVL.

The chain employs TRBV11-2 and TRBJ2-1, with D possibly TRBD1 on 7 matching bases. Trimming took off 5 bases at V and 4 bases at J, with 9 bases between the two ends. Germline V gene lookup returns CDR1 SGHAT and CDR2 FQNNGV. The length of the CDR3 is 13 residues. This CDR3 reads CASSPGGYNEQFF. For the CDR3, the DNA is TGTGCCAGCAGCCCAGGGGGGTACAATGAGCAGTTCTTC.

The CDR3: CASSEAGNTEAFF. The CDR3 coding sequence is TGTGCCAGTAGTGAGGCGGGGAACACTGAAGCTTTCTTT. The chain couples TRBV19 to TRBJ1-1, with D unresolved. Germline V gives CDR1 LNHDA, CDR2 SQIVND (reference sequence). This CDR3 is 13 amino acids long. Trimming shortened V by 5 bases and J by 1 base, and 8 bases separated the two germline ends. The full variable domain, completed using reference TRBV19 and TRBJ1-1, is DGGITQSPKYLFRKEGQNVTLSCEQNLNHDAMYWYRQDPGQGLRLIYYSQIVNDFQKGDIAEGYSVSREKKESFPLTVTSAQKNPTAFYLCASSEAGNTEAFFGQGTRLTVV.

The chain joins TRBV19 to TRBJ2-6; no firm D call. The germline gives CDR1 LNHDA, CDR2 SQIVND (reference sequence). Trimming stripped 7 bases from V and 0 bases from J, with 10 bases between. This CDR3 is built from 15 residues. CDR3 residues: CASTPLSSGANVLTF. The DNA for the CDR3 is TGTGCCAGTACCCCCCTTAGCTCTGGGGCCAACGTCCTGACTTTC.

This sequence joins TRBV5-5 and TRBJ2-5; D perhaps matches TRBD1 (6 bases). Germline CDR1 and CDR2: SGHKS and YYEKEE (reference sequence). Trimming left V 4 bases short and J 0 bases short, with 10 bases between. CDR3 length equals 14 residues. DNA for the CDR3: TGTGCCAGCAGCCCCGGACAGTACCAAGAGACCCAGTACTTC. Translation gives CASSPGQYQETQYF.

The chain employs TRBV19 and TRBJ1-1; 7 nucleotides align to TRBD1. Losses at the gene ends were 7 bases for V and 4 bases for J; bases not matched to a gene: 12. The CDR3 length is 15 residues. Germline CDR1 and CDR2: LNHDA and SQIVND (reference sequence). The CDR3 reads CASTPAGTARTEAFF. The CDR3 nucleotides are TGTGCCAGTACACCAGCAGGGACAGCGCGCACTGAAGCTTTCTTT.

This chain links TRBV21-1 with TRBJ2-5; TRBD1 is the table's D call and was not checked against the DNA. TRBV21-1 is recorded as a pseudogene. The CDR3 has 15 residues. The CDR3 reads CASSTRKGGCETQYF. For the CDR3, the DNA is TGTGCCAGCAGCACTAGGAAAGGGGGCTGTGAGACCCAGTACTTC.

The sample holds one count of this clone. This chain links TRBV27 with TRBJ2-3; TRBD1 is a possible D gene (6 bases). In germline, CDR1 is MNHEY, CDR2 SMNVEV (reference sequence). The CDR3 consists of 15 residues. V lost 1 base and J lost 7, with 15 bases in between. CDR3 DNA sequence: TGTGCCAGCAGTTTATGGGGTTTACAGGGTCATACGCAGTATTTT. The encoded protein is CASSLWGLQGHTQYF.

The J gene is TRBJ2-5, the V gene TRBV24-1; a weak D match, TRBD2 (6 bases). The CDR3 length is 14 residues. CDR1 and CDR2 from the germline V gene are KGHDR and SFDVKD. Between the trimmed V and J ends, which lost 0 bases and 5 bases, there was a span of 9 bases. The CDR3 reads CATSDLQGGETQYF. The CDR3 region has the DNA TGTGCCACCAGTGATTTGCAGGGAGGCGAGACCCAGTACTTC.

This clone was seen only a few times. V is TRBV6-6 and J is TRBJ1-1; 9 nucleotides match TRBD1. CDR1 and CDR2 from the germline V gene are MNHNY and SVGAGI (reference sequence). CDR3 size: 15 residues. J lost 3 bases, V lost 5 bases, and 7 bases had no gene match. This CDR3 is CASSRDREKDTEAFF. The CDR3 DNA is TGTGCCAGCAGTCGGGACAGGGAAAAGGACACTGAAGCTTTCTTT.

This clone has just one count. The CDR3 DNA is TGTGCCAGCAGCTCCGGGACTAGCGGGGGCTGGGGGGAGACCCAGTACTTC. This codes for CASSSGTSGGWGETQYF. V is TRBV6-2 or TRBV6-3 and J is TRBJ2-5; 14 bases are a match to TRBD2. Germline V gene sequence: CDR1 MNHEY, CDR2 SVGEGT. The J segment lost 5 bases and the V segment lost 6 bases, leaving 11 bases of the junction unmatched. This CDR3 has 17 residues.

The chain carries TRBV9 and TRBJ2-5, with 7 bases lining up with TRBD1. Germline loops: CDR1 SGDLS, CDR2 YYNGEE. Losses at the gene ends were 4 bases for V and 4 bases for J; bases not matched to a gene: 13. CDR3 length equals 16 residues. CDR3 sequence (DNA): TGTGCCAGCAGCCCGTACAGGGGCATAGGGACAGAGACCCAGTACTTC. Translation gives CASSPYRGIGTETQYF.

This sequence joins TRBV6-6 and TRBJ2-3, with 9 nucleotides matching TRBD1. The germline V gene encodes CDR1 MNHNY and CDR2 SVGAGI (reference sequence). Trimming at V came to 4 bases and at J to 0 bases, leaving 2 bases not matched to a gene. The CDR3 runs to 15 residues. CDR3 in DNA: TGTGCCAGCAGTTTACAGGGGGCTAGCACAGATACGCAGTATTTT. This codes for CASSLQGASTDTQYF.

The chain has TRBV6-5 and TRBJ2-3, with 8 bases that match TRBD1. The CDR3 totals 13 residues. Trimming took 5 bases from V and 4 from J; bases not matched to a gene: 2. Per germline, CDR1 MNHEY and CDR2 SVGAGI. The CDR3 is CASSRGQADTQYF. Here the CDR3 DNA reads TGTGCCAGCAGTAGGGGACAGGCAGATACGCAGTATTTT.

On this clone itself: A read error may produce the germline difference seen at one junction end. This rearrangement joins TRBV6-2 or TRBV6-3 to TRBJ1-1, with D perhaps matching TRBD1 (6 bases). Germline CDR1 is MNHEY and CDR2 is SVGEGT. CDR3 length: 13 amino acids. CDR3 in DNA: TGTGCCAACAGTTACCTCCGACAGGCTGAAGCTTTCTTT. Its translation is CANSYLRQAEAFF.

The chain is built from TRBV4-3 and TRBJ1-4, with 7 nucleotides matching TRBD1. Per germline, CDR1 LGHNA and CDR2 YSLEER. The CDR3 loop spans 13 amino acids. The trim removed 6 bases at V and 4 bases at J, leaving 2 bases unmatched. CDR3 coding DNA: TGCGCCAGCAGGGGACAGCTTAATGAAAAACTGTTTTTT. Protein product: CASRGQLNEKLFF.